This T cell receptor (beta chain) was sequenced during a study of blood T cell repertoires in COVID-19. Study as a whole: PBMCs, B-cell-depleted T cells, or T cells provided the cDNA or gDNA that made up the material.

Germline assignment: CDR1 LNHDA and CDR2 SQIVND (reference sequence). V was clipped by 7 bases and J by 2 bases; unmatched bases: 5. CDR3 size: 14 residues. Clones were read by immunoSEQ multiplex PCR, and TCRdb kept only the in-frame ones, dropping some. The sample includes about 130,000 clones, about four fifths seen only once; the top ten take around 12%. This TCR was sampled from a woman in her thirties who had recovered from COVID-19. The chain uses TRBV19 and TRBJ1-2; 9 positions match TRBD1. Sequencing was carried out using peripheral blood. CDR3 protein: CASIRTGANYGYTF. The CDR3 DNA sequence: TGTGCCAGTATTCGGACAGGGGCAAACTATGGCTACACCTTC. Using reference TRBV19 and TRBJ1-2 for the parts outside the CDR3, the full variable domain is DGGITQSPKYLFRKEGQNVTLSCEQNLNHDAMYWYRQDPGQGLRLIYYSQIVNDFQKGDIAEGYSVSREKKESFPLTVTSAQKNPTAFYLCASIRTGANYGYTFGSGTRLTVV.